This T cell receptor beta chain was identified during a study of blood T cell repertoires in COVID-19. Repertoires were generated with immunoSEQ multiplex PCR, while TCRdb's copy carries only in-frame clones and drops some. There are roughly 200,000 clones in the sample; roughly 94% occur only once, and 0.76% lies in the top ten. The CDR3 is made up of 15 amino acids. J gave up 1 base and V 3 bases, and 2 bases lay outside the gene matches. Germline values: CDR1 SGHRS, CDR2 YFSETQ. This TCR derives from a man between 25 and 39 years old with COVID-19, enrolled during active disease. The chain joins TRBV5-1 to TRBJ2-1; 9 bases agree with TRBD1. Sequencing was performed on peripheral blood. The chain's CDR3 is CASSSQGASYNEQFF. The CDR3 nucleotides are TGCGCCAGCAGCTCACAGGGGGCATCCTACAATGAGCAGTTCTTC.